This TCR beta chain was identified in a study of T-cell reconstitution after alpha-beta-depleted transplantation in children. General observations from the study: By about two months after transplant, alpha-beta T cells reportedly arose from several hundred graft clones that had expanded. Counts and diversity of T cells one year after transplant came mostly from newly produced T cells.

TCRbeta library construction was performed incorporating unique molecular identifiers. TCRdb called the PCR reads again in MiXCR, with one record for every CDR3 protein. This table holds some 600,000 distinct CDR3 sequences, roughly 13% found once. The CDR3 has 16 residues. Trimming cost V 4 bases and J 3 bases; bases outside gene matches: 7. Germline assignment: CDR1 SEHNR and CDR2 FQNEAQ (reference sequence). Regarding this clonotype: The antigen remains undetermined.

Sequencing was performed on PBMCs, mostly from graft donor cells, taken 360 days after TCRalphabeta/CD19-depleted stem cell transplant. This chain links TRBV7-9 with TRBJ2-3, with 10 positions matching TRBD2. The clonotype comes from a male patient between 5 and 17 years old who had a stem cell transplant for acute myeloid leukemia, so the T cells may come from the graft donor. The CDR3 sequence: CASSYPSGSYTDTQYF. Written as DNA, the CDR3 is TGTGCCAGCAGCTACCCTAGCGGGAGTTATACAGATACGCAGTATTTT.